The T cell receptor beta chain under discussion was sequenced for a study of blood T cell repertoires in COVID-19 (dated by TCRdb to 2019 to 2021). About the study as a whole: Samples from collaborators originated in the United States, Italy and Spain and spanned both the acute and convalescent phases of COVID-19. The prospective study material was composed of cDNA or gDNA derived from T cells, B-cell-depleted T cells, or PBMCs. Subjects who had been exposed to COVID-19, were actively infected with it, or had recovered from it provided the deeply sampled blood TCRbeta repertoires that made up the dataset. A freely available public database, intended as a resource for researchers studying the immune response to SARS-CoV-2, is where the repertoires were released. The samples were drawn from the first 160 participants of the ongoing ImmuneRACE study and from some 1,300 subjects provided by 6 global collaborators. A de-identified subject ID, COVID-19 status, age in years and sex were almost always included in the sample metadata. Where available, HLA class I and class II types were taken from metadata supplied by the sample provider and were not determined by assay-based typing.

Participants in the prospective study were aged roughly 18 to 90 years, lived in 20 to 30 United States geographic areas, and enrolled through a virtual design. In the prospective study, cohorts were assigned on the basis of participant-reported clinical history obtained from a screening survey and a study questionnaire. Exposed participants were defined as having been in contact with someone with a PCR-confirmed or clinician-diagnosed COVID-19 case within 2 weeks of study entry. Each participant in the prospective study had whole blood, serum and a nasopharyngeal or oropharyngeal swab collected by mobile phlebotomists. Over an approximately 2-month period, participants in the prospective study had the option of providing additional blood draws and questionnaires. Prospective study blood samples were shipped either frozen or at room temperature before DNA extraction. As for this clone: Its antigen is still unknown. Per-base quality was not reported, and no clone a single base away is much larger than it.

The immunoSEQ Assay, a bias-controlled multiplex PCR, was used to amplify TCRbeta CDR3 regions from genomic DNA. Under the source paper's analysis protocol: The number of nucleated cells in each sample was estimated from the amplification of reference gene primers within the assay. Sequence reads were collapsed and filtered to measure the absolute abundance of every unique TCRbeta CDR3 rearrangement. For each sample, productive Simpson clonality was calculated by taking the square root of Simpson's diversity index across productive rearrangements. The table comes from immuneACCESS by way of TCRdb, which keeps in-frame sequences with V and J called. Part of the clones is missing from these tables; in studies checked, under half for an unresolved V gene and the rest for unknown reasons. The D gene and trimming were derived from the DNA, and the V and J assignments and clone size from that table. Within this sample are around 200,000 clones, with approximately 86% of them counted one time only. About 4.5% of the sample is taken by the ten largest.

From V the trimming removes 5 bases and from J it removes 2 bases, while the gene matches leave 6 bases of the junction unaccounted for. The CDR3 covers 14 residues, taking in both the cysteine and the phenylalanine. The entry retains the CDR3 DNA only, 42 bases that are in frame from base 1. The germline V gene (reference sequence) gives CDR1 as SEHNR and CDR2 as FQNEAQ. General findings and caveats noted by the study authors: The amount of clinical and demographic metadata varied by source and participant and was provided uncurated.

The chain was built from TRBV7-9 and TRBJ2-7, with TRBD1 matching 7 junction bases. The sample comprised PBMCs or T cells enriched from blood (not recorded which). This clonotype was obtained from a woman in her 30s who had been exposed to COVID-19. The nucleotide sequence reads TGTGCCAGCAGCCCCAGGCAGGGGGCCTACGAGCAGTACTTC. Translated, it reads CASSPRQGAYEQYF.